This T cell receptor (beta chain) stems from a study of Ad26.COV2.S vaccination and SARS-CoV-2 variants. TCRdb keeps only in-frame clones here, not all; method: immunoSEQ multiplex PCR. Of 250,000 to 300,000 clones in the sample, 70% to 90% were seen once. Stated treatment: some 19 received Ad26.COV2.S at low or high dose, single or two shots; about 5 received placebo; per-sample allocation not given. All samples were drawn on day 63, counting from the first vaccine or placebo injection. Boston provided a donor who was an adult aged 18-55 years. What was given as vaccine was an Ad26 vector encoding Wuhan-strain SARS-CoV-2 spike. Concerning this clone itself: Antigen: not known.

This CDR3 has 16 amino acids. Germline V CDR1 and CDR2: MGHDK, SYGVNS. The trim removed 3 bases at V and 0 bases at J, leaving 3 bases unmatched. Study-wide points: Relative to placebo recipients, vaccine recipients exhibited elevated spike-specific TCR breadth.

The chain links TRBV25-1 to TRBJ2-1; 9 nucleotides line up with TRBD1. The receptor was isolated from a person between 18 and 60 years old who received the Ad26.COV2.S COVID-19 vaccine or a placebo. The sequencing used peripheral blood, collected in a trial of Ad26.COV2.S vaccine versus placebo. The CDR3: CASSDPGQGSYNEQFF. CDR3 DNA: TGTGCCAGCAGTGATCCGGGACAGGGCTCCTACAATGAGCAGTTCTTC.